The source of this T cell receptor (beta chain) is a study of T cell clones after liver transplantation. Across the study: Post-transplant blood was tracked for graft-donor-reactive T cell clones identified in a pre-transplant mixed lymphocyte reaction.

Clones were sequenced by immunoSEQ multiplex PCR, and TCRdb holds only the in-frame ones, with some missing. Of approximately 68,000 clones listed, roughly 80% are singletons. V lost 3 bases to trimming and J lost 7 bases; unmatched junction nucleotides: 4. This CDR3 is 14 amino acids long. CDR1 is SGHAT and CDR2 is FQDESV in the germline V gene (reference sequence). The chain employs TRBV11-1 and TRBJ1-4; 8 positions agree with TRBD1. The sequencing used CD4+ T cells from blood, collected before liver transplant. The origin of this receptor is a human donor who received a liver transplant. The CDR3 is CASSLMQGAEKLFF. The CDR3 nucleotides are TGTGCCAGCAGCTTGATGCAGGGGGCTGAAAAACTGTTTTTT.